This TCR beta chain appears in the sequencing data of a study of healthy donors' naive CD4 and CD8 T cells (dated by TCRdb to the mid-2010s). The study in broad terms: Donors were chosen to span three age groups (20-25, 40-50 and 60-70 years, about 6 each), with mean age roughly 44 and half female. The study sequenced rearranged TCR alpha and beta chains from naive CD4+ and CD8+ T cells to test how TCR variation relates to lineage commitment. The donors were HLA-typed by sequencing at HLA-A, -B, -C, -DRB1, -DQB1 and -DPB1, using the SBTexcellerator protocol, an ABI3130xl analyzer and SBTengine software. For TCR alpha, a new primer set covering all functional IMGT alpha gene variants was designed, and the rest of the protocol matched the beta-chain workflow. The peripheral blood mononuclear cells came from about 17 individuals who were healthy and unrelated.

CDR1 and CDR2 were assigned from the germline V gene as SQVTM and ANQGSEA. The CDR3 spans 15 residues, from the cysteine through the phenylalanine. Left in the record is the CDR3 DNA by itself, 45 bases read in frame from the first base. Deletion took 7 bases off V and 1 base off J, with a span of 14 bases between the germline ends. General study outcomes and caveats: Because the alpha and beta chains were sequenced in bulk, pairing them was not possible, and so effects of the combined chains went unevaluated. V genes, J genes and CDR3 charge together appeared to explain around 13% of CD4/CD8 propensity variance, in a largely additive manner. Bias between naive CD4+ and CD8+ cells was reportedly observed for most V and J gene segments, consistently across donors and independently of HLA genotype. The study did not directly address whether homeostatic proliferation of naive T cells might have biased the repertoire. In both chains, CD4+ lineage was associated with a positively charged CDR3 and CD8+ lineage with a negatively charged CDR3.

Cells with a CD4+CD8-CD45RO-CD45RA+ profile were isolated by FACS and defined as naive CD4+ T cells, and those with a CD8+CD4-CD45RA+CD27bright profile were defined as naive CD8+ T cells. Sorting used antibodies against CD4 (RPA-T4), CD8 (SK1), CD27 (O323), CD45RA (HI100) and CD45RO (UCHL1). Instrument used: 454 GS FLX Titanium. A previously published linear amplification protocol was used to build TCR libraries from 400 to 500 ng of total RNA. Sequencing was carried out on the Roche/454 Genome Sequencer using Titanium chemistry. The original pipeline was this. From about 5 of the healthy donors, a total of approximately 74,000 rearranged TCR alpha transcripts were sequenced. Duplicate transcripts were dropped, and unique TCR clonotypes were identified by the CDR3 junction according to IMGT nomenclature. In R 2.13.0, logistic regression modeled CD4 versus CD8 status on V and J genes, adjusting for donor effects, with Bonferroni correction for multiple testing. TCRdb passed the public sequencing reads through fastp at Q25 and MiXCR, retaining productive beta sequences. Each entry merges the rows of one CDR3 protein and shows their most common DNA and genes. The authors' filters were not applied to this entry. The sample records approximately 180,000 distinct CDR3 sequences, about 70% of which are singletons. The top ten clonotypes cover roughly 2.4% of the sample.

Points on this clonotype: Its antigen specificity is not known. Base qualities are not at hand, and no much larger clone is one base apart.

The TCR originated in a pool of human donors in good health; the sample pools cells from several healthy donors. Sequencing was done on a sample of naive CD4+ and CD8+ T cells sorted from blood, pooled from several donors. In light of the paper, this sample's cell subset or site label describes: FACS-sorted naive CD4+ (CD45RO-CD45RA+) and naive CD8+ (CD45RA+CD27bright) T cells. The rearrangement combines TRBV29-1 with TRBJ2-6; TRBD2 might be the D gene, on 7 matching bases. This receptor carries the CDR3 CSAQGRGSGANVLTF. DNA sequence: TGCAGCGCCCAGGGGCGGGGGTCTGGGGCCAACGTCCTGACTTTC.